One sample yielded the 27 T cell receptor beta chains listed below, sequenced in a study of a mutant IDH1 vaccine in newly diagnosed glioma. Method: immunoSEQ multiplex PCR; TCRdb's copy keeps in-frame clones and lacks some. The top ten clones hold 15% to 20% of a sample with about 32,000 clones, 82% of them seen once. Stated time point: baseline, week 1 (first vaccination visit). Treatment: pre-vaccination baseline after standard-of-care therapy. The specimen comprised PBMCs, sampled from a glioma patient treated with radiotherapy, temozolomide or both. The source is a man aged 25 to 45 with glioma.

The chain combines TRBV7-9 with TRBJ2-2, with D unresolved. V was trimmed by 2 bases and J by 2 bases, leaving 6 bases between them. This CDR3 is 14 amino acids long. CDR1 is SEHNR and CDR2 is FQNEAQ in the germline V gene (reference sequence). The CDR3, as DNA: TGTGCCAGCAGCTTATACCCAAACACCGGGGAGCTGTTTTTT. This sequence encodes CASSLYPNTGELFF.

The rearrangement joins TRBV2 to TRBJ1-1, with a possible D match to TRBD1 (5 bases). V gave up 5 bases and J gave up 2 bases, with 9 bases separating them. CDR3 length: 13 residues. Germline CDR1 SNHLY, CDR2 FYNNEI. CDR3 DNA: TGTGCCAGCAGTTCGACAGTCAACACTGAAGCTTTCTTT. Its protein product is CASSSTVNTEAFF.

J is TRBJ1-1 and V is TRBV7-6; no firm D call. This CDR3 is 13 amino acids long. V gave up 1 base and J gave up 1 base, with 4 bases separating them. Germline assignment: CDR1 SGHVS and CDR2 FNYEAQ. For the CDR3, the DNA is TGTGCCAGCAGCTTAGGGCAGAACACTGAAGCTTTCTTT. It is translated as CASSLGQNTEAFF. Based on the CDR3 plus reference TRBV7-6 and TRBJ1-1, the full variable domain is GAGVSQSPRYKVTKRGQDVALRCDPISGHVSLYWYRQALGQGPEFLTYFNYEAQQDKSGLPNDRFSAERPEGSISTLTIQRTEQRDSAMYRCASSLGQNTEAFFGQGTRLTVV.

This chain connects TRBV6-5 to TRBJ1-3; perhaps TRBD1 as D (6 bases). This CDR3 has 15 amino acids. Between the trimmed V and J ends, which lost 0 bases and 4 bases, there was a span of 10 bases. Germline-derived CDR1 and CDR2 are MNHEY and SVGAGI. The CDR3 protein is CASSYSRGSGNTIYF. The DNA of the CDR3 is TGTGCCAGCAGTTACTCGAGGGGGTCCGGAAACACCATATATTTT.

This clone was counted only a few times. The V call is TRBV4-3, the J call TRBJ2-3; the match to TRBD2 covers 11 bases. This CDR3 has 18 residues. J lost 5 bases, V lost 4 bases, and 14 bases had no gene match. Looked up from germline, CDR1 is LGHNA and CDR2 is YSLEER. The CDR3 DNA sequence: TGCGCCAGCAGCCTTCTCCCCGGGACTAGCGGCTTTCTAGATACGCAGTATTTT. Protein: CASSLLPGTSGFLDTQYF.

The V and J genes are TRBV1 and TRBJ2-1; the table gives TRBD2 as D, unverified against the DNA. TRBV1 has pseudogene status. This CDR3 comprises 12 residues. The CDR3 sequence: CTSSVAENEQFF. The CDR3 DNA reads as TGCACCAGCAGCGTAGCGGAAAATGAGCAGTTCTTC.

The V gene is TRBV20-1, the J gene TRBJ1-2; weak D call: TRBD1 (5 bases). The germline V gene encodes CDR1 DFQATT and CDR2 SNEGSKA (reference sequence). Trimming stripped 5 bases from V and 8 bases from J, with 12 bases between. CDR3 size: 11 residues. The DNA of the CDR3 is TGCAGTGCTGGTCTCAGGGCCGGCTACACCTTC. Protein product: CSAGLRAGYTF.

The rearrangement uses TRBV10-3 and TRBJ2-7; tentatively, D is TRBD1 (6 bases). CDR3 length: 13 amino acids. V lost 6 bases, J lost 2 bases, and 11 bases lay in between. Germline CDR1 and CDR2: ENHRY and SYGVKD. CDR3 DNA sequence: TGTGCCATCAGCTGGGACACCACCTACGAGCAGTACTTC. Encoded protein: CAISWDTTYEQYF.

The J gene is TRBJ2-5, the V gene TRBV2; tentatively, D is TRBD2 (5 bases). V shed 4 bases and J shed 2 bases, with 11 bases lying between them. The CDR3 sequence is 14 residues long. Germline loops: CDR1 SNHLY, CDR2 FYNNEI. The CDR3 loop is CASSAEAAQETQYF. The CDR3 bases are TGTGCCAGCAGTGCGGAGGCAGCACAAGAGACCCAGTACTTC.

The CDR3 loop is CASSLEKGDSGNTIYF. In nucleotides, the CDR3 is TGCGCCAGCAGCTTGGAGAAAGGGGACTCTGGAAACACCATATATTTT. V is TRBV5-1 and J is TRBJ1-3; maybe TRBD1 (5 bases). The CDR3 has 16 residues. Trimming cost V 0 bases and J 0 bases, with 10 bases left between them. The germline V gene has CDR1 SGHRS and CDR2 YFSETQ.

V is TRBV6-6 and J is TRBJ1-2; D ambiguous. V shed 5 bases and J shed 0 bases, with 7 bases lying between them. Germline loops: CDR1 MNHNY, CDR2 SVGAGI (reference sequence). The CDR3 sequence is 13 residues long. CDR3 residues: CASSPGTNYGYTF. For the CDR3, the DNA is TGTGCCAGCAGTCCCGGGACTAACTATGGCTACACCTTC.

The chain employs TRBV7-2 and TRBJ2-2; TRBD1 matches 7 bases. The CDR3 has 16 residues. Germline trimming cut 7 bases from V and 0 bases from J; bases unmatched to any gene: 8. CDR1 is SGHTA and CDR2 is FQGNSA in the germline V gene. The CDR3 is CASNFEDRPNTGELFF. CDR3 nucleotide sequence: TGTGCCAGCAACTTTGAGGACAGGCCGAACACCGGGGAGCTGTTTTTT.

The genes are TRBV7-9 and TRBJ1-4, with 7 bases that match TRBD1. V lost 1 base and J lost 8; bases outside the gene matches: 4. The germline V gene has CDR1 SEHNR and CDR2 FQNEAQ (reference sequence). CDR3 length: 14 residues. CDR3 loop: CASSLDAGGEKLFF. For the CDR3, the DNA is TGTGCCAGCAGCTTAGATGCAGGGGGGGAAAAACTGTTTTTT.

A word on this clone: Additional DNA sequences in this sample encode the identical CDR3. CDR3 sequence: CASSFGTDTQYF. The DNA for the CDR3 is TGTGCCAGCAGCTTTGGCACAGATACGCAGTATTTT. This chain joins TRBV7-9 and TRBJ2-3; D unclear. Trimming took off 3 bases at V and 1 base at J, with 2 bases between the two ends. Germline CDR1 reads SEHNR; CDR2 reads FQNEAQ (reference sequence). The CDR3 length is 12 residues. The full variable domain, rest sourced from reference TRBV7-9 and TRBJ2-3, is DTGVSQNPRHKITKRGQNVTFRCDPISEHNRLYWYRQTLGQGPEFLTYFQNEAQLEKSRLLSDRFSAERPKGSFSTLEIQRTEQGDSAMYLCASSFGTDTQYFGPGTRLTVL.

V and J are TRBV15 and TRBJ1-1; the D gene is possibly TRBD1 (6 bases). Trimming pared 8 bases from V and 9 bases from J, leaving 25 bases between. The germline V gene has CDR1 LNHNV and CDR2 YYDKDF (reference sequence). There are 15 residues in the CDR3. The CDR3 here is CATVEIRGAGEKAFF. The CDR3 DNA sequence: TGTGCCACCGTAGAAATCCGGGGGGCAGGGGAAAAAGCTTTCTTT. Filled out from reference TRBV15 and TRBJ1-1, the complete variable domain reads DAMVIQNPRYQVTQFGKPVTLSCSQTLNHNVMYWYQQKSSQAPKLLFHYYDKDFNNEADTPDNFQSRRPNTSFCFLDIRSPGLGDTAMYLCATVEIRGAGEKAFFGQGTRLTVV.

The table lists this clone with a few counts. The chain is built from TRBV30 and TRBJ1-4, with 7 bases that match TRBD1. J was trimmed by 7 bases and V by 0 bases; bases with no gene match: 5. The CDR3 totals 14 residues. Looked up from germline, CDR1 is GTSNPN and CDR2 is SVGIG (reference sequence). The CDR3 DNA reads TGTGCCTGGAGTGTGACAGGGCGGGGTGAAAAACTGTTTTTT. It codes for CAWSVTGRGEKLFF. Full variable domain (missing parts from reference TRBV30 and TRBJ1-4): SQTIHQWPATLVQPVGSPLSLECTVEGTSNPNLYWYRQAAGRGLQLLFYSVGIGQISSEVPQNLSASRPQDRQFILSSKKLLLSDSGFYLCAWSVTGRGEKLFFGSGTQLSVL.

V and J are TRBV10-1 and TRBJ2-5, with TRBD2 matching over 14 bases. V dropped 3 bases and J dropped 1; count of bases not matched to a gene: 1. The CDR3 has 16 residues. In germline, CDR1 is WNHNN, CDR2 SYGVQD (reference sequence). This CDR3 is CASSEGTSGGQETQYF. The CDR3 region has the DNA TGCGCCAGCAGTGAAGGGACTAGCGGGGGCCAAGAGACCCAGTACTTC.

This rearrangement joins TRBV11-2 to TRBJ2-3; tentatively, D is TRBD1 (5 bases). The V end was cut by 5 bases, the J end by 6 bases, with 15 bases between. CDR3 length: 14 amino acids. Germline V gives CDR1 SGHAT, CDR2 FQNNGV. The CDR3 protein is CASSLQGTRDTQYF. The CDR3 DNA sequence: TGTGCCAGCAGCCTCCAGGGCACCAGGGATACGCAGTATTTT.

The gene calls are TRBV9 and TRBJ2-7, with D hard to call. V lost 0 bases, J lost 0 bases, and 7 bases lay in between. CDR3 length: 14 amino acids. Germline CDR1 SGDLS, CDR2 YYNGEE. The CDR3 DNA follows: TGTGCCAGCAGCGTAGGTTCCGGCTCCTACGAGCAGTACTTC. Encoded protein: CASSVGSGSYEQYF.

The chain links TRBV5-1 to TRBJ2-5; D gene uncertain. Germline CDR1 and CDR2: SGHRS and YFSETQ. This CDR3 comprises 14 residues. With 0 bases removed from V and 5 bases from J, the gap between germline ends came to 11 bases. The CDR3: CASSLVASGETQYF. The CDR3 bases are TGCGCCAGCAGCTTGGTCGCTAGTGGGGAGACCCAGTACTTC.

The chain carries TRBV5-1 and TRBJ1-6; TRBD1 aligns across 10 bases. CDR3 length: 16 amino acids. Per the germline V gene, CDR1 is SGHRS and CDR2 is YFSETQ. The J segment lost 9 bases and the V segment lost 4 bases, leaving 10 bases of the junction unmatched. The CDR3 bases are TGCGCCAGCAGCCCCGGGACAGGGGACGGGAGTTCACCCCTCCACTTT. Its translation is CASSPGTGDGSSPLHF.

The chain is built from TRBV11-2 and TRBJ2-7; 7 bases fit TRBD2. V trimming: 1 base; J trimming: 1 base; junction bases outside the gene matches: 7. Germline assignment: CDR1 SGHAT and CDR2 FQNNGV. The CDR3 covers 16 residues. Written as DNA, the CDR3 is TGTGCCAGCAGCTTAGGGGGGGGAGCGGTATCCTACGAGCAGTACTTC. It encodes CASSLGGGAVSYEQYF.

J is TRBJ2-2 and V is TRBV27; D is unclear. The CDR3 has 11 residues. Deletions cut 7 bases from V and 5 bases from J, with 5 bases between. The V gene's germline CDR1 is MNHEY and CDR2 SMNVEV (reference sequence). In DNA, the CDR3 is TGTGCCAGCACCCAAACCGGGGAGCTGTTTTTT. It is translated as CASTQTGELFF.

This chain uses TRBV5-1 with TRBJ1-1; weak D call: TRBD1 (6 bases). The CDR3 spans 15 residues. Between the trimmed V and J ends, which lost 3 bases and 3 bases, there was a span of 15 bases. CDR1 SGHRS and CDR2 YFSETQ come from the germline V gene. CDR3 amino acids: CASSWGSGADTEAFF. CDR3 DNA sequence: TGCGCCAGCAGCTGGGGATCAGGGGCGGACACTGAAGCTTTCTTT.

In the case of this clone: One end of the junction is discordant with germline, which a read error may explain. The chain uses TRBV6-4 and TRBJ1-1; tentatively, D is TRBD1 (6 bases). The CDR3 sequence is 15 residues long. Germline V gives CDR1 MRHNA, CDR2 SNTAGT. The CDR3 DNA reads as TGTGCCAGCAGTGACCCCCTACAGGGACACCCTGACGCTTTCTTT. Encoded protein: CASSDPLQGHPDAFF.

The chain combines TRBV19 with TRBJ1-1; tentative D call: TRBD1 (5 bases). There are 12 residues in the CDR3. The V and J ends lost 5 bases and 7 bases respectively, with 11 bases between them. Germline CDR1 LNHDA, CDR2 SQIVND (reference sequence). The CDR3 sequence is CASSLLGHEAFF. Written as DNA, the CDR3 is TGTGCCAGTAGTTTGCTGGGGCATGAAGCTTTCTTT.

The chain has TRBV30 and TRBJ1-2; TRBD1 is a possible D gene (6 bases). Germline CDR1 and CDR2: GTSNPN and SVGIG (reference sequence). The V end was cut by 2 bases, the J end by 3 bases, with 10 bases between. The CDR3 spans 13 residues. CDR3 amino acids: CAWSYREDYGYTF. CDR3 coding DNA: TGTGCCTGGAGTTACAGGGAGGACTATGGCTACACCTTC.